One sample yielded the 3 T cell receptor beta chains listed below, sequenced in a study of CD8+CD57+ T cells in acquired aplastic anemia. Genomic DNA templated the TCR beta VDJ and CDR3 profiling. TCRdb fed the reads into MiXCR, producing one record per CDR3 protein. Of 200,000 to 250,000 distinct CDR3 sequences in the sample, less than 75% were seen once. CD8+CD57+ cell expansion had been shown by flow cytometry in patients chosen for sequencing. The source material was sorted CD4+, CD8+, or CD8+CD57+ T cells (not recorded which) from PBMCs. These receptors were obtained from a human donor with aplastic anemia.

This chain links TRBV20-1 with TRBJ1-2; D gene uncertain. Between the trimmed V and J ends, which lost 4 bases and 0 bases, there was a span of 12 bases. The CDR3 consists of 14 residues. Germline V gene sequence: CDR1 DFQATT, CDR2 SNEGSKA (reference sequence). DNA for the CDR3: TGCAGTGCTATATTCTTATGTGCTAACTATGGCTACACCTTC. It specifies CSAIFLCANYGYTF.

The chain carries TRBV5-1 and TRBJ2-3; 7 bases are shared with TRBD1. Germline CDR1 SGHRS, CDR2 YFSETQ. V shed 2 bases and J 3 bases; nucleotides not matched to a gene: 6. The CDR3 totals 15 residues. CDR3 residues: CASSFLGQRTDTQYF. DNA of the CDR3: TGCGCCAGCAGCTTCCTGGGACAGAGGACAGATACGCAGTATTTT.

The CDR3 sequence: CSAPGLVGSYEQYF. The DNA for the CDR3 is TGCAGTGCTCCTGGACTAGTGGGGTCCTACGAGCAGTACTTC. J is TRBJ2-7 and V is TRBV20-1; the match to TRBD2 covers 7 bases. CDR1 is DFQATT and CDR2 is SNEGSKA in the germline V gene (reference sequence). V gave up 5 bases and J gave up 1 base; unmatched junction bases: 8. The CDR3 length is 14 residues.